The clone carrying this T cell receptor (beta chain) was detected many times. Time point denoted: newly diagnosed GD, antithyroid drugs for less than 3 months. With RNA extracted from PBMCs as input, the TCR library was made. Guidelines of the American Thyroid Association were used to diagnose Graves' disease. The data originate from a study of regulatory T cells in long-lasting Graves disease. To make TCR beta libraries, researchers used iRepertoire HTBI primers and Arm-PCR of CDR3 regions. TCRdb re-called the multiplex PCR reads through MiXCR, storing one row per CDR3 protein. The repertoire holds 400,000 to 500,000 distinct CDR3 sequences, 12% to 15% seen once, with more than 15% in the top ten. These data also formed part of another study, on T cells in Graves' hyperthyroidism and ophthalmopathy.

Sample: peripheral blood mononuclear cells (PBMCs), taken at new diagnosis, from a patient treated with antithyroid drugs. This sequence was found in a woman aged 45-60 years with Graves disease.

The CDR3 loop is CASSRRRDGYTF. The CDR3 coding sequence is TGTGCCAGCTCACGACGCAGGGATGGCTACACCTTC. The chain employs TRBV18 and TRBJ1-2; D might be TRBD1 (5 bases). The CDR3 length is 12 residues. V lost 4 bases and J lost 6, with 9 bases in between. The germline V gene encodes CDR1 KGHSH and CDR2 LQKENI.